One T cell receptor (beta chain) is described in this entry. This sample was included in a study of control samples from healthy donors and cancer patients. Assay used: immunoSEQ multiplex PCR; TCRdb lists only in-frame clones, some missing. The repertoire includes 65,000 to 85,000 clones, 75% to 90% of them detected once, and about 9.5% sits in the top ten. Trimming removed 2 bases from V and 10 bases from J, with 17 bases in between. Germline CDR1 and CDR2: GTSNPN and SVGIG (reference sequence). The CDR3 runs to 13 residues. Material for sequencing was PBMCs. This chain links TRBV30 with TRBJ1-2; tentatively, D is TRBD1 (6 bases). This TCR derives from a woman between 50 and 59 years old with colorectal cancer. CDR3 nucleotide sequence: TGTGCCTGGAGTCCGGGACACCAGCGAGACTACACCTTC. Protein product: CAWSPGHQRDYTF.